A selection of T cell receptor beta chains follows, all from one sample in a study of cytomegalovirus exposure and HLA in healthy donors. TCRdb's copy holds only in-frame clones and misses some; the assay was immunoSEQ multiplex PCR. The table has over 80,000 clones, 60% to 80% seen once. What was sequenced was PBMCs. All receptors derive from a female donor in good health and CMV-seronegative. CDR3s include the opening cysteine and the closing phenylalanine or tryptophan. A D gene is named only where the DNA matches it firmly. For some rows the clone size is stated as once, few or many, or as a class when expanded; others skip it.

>once|NA|13|TRBV7-9|TRBJ2-5
CASSLPSGETQYF
TGTGCCAGCAGCTTACCCAGCGGAGAGACCCAGTACTTC
>NA|TRBD1|15|TRBV5-4|TRBJ1-2
CASSLPGQGTYGYTF
TGTGCCAGCAGCTTACCGGGACAGGGAACCTATGGCTACACCTTC
>NA|TRBD1|16|TRBV18|TRBJ2-2
CASSPQTGRNTGELFF
TGTGCCAGCTCACCACAGACAGGGAGGAACACCGGGGAGCTGTTTTTT
>once|TRBD1|16|TRBV28|TRBJ1-5
CASSPLGQGNNQPQHF
TGTGCCAGCAGCCCCCTCGGACAGGGGAACAATCAGCCCCAGCATTTT
>NA|NA|15|TRBV19|TRBJ1-1
CASSPRGFGNTEAFF
TGTGCCAGTAGTCCAAGGGGATTCGGGAACACTGAAGCTTTCTTT
>NA|TRBD1|13|TRBV25-1|TRBJ2-1
CASRGQGNNEQFF
TGTGCCAGCAGGGGACAGGGGAACAATGAGCAGTTCTTC
>few|NA|14|TRBV27|TRBJ2-1
CASTTAGTYNEQFF
TGTGCCAGTACTACGGCGGGTACCTACAATGAGCAGTTCTTC
>NA|NA|13|TRBV7-9|TRBJ2-2
CASSSQGSGELFF
TGTGCCAGCTCCTCTCAGGGTTCCGGGGAGCTGTTTTTT
>NA|TRBD1|15|TRBV5-4|TRBJ1-1
CASSSADRGVTEAFF
TGTGCCAGCAGCTCGGCTGACAGGGGAGTGACTGAAGCTTTCTTT
>NA|NA|12|TRBV27|TRBJ2-1
CASSPRYNEQFF
TGTGCCAGCAGTCCCCGCTACAATGAGCAGTTCTTC
>NA|NA|12|TRBV29-1|TRBJ2-7
CSVRGQTYEQYF
TGCAGCGTTCGCGGACAGACCTACGAGCAGTACTTC
>NA|TRBD1|13|TRBV28|TRBJ1-1
CASSQGQRTEAFF
TGTGCCAGCAGTCAGGGACAGAGGACTGAAGCTTTCTTT
>NA|NA|10|TRBV20-1|TRBJ1-1
CSATTTEAFF
TGCAGTGCCACTACCACTGAAGCTTTCTTT
>NA|TRBD1|17|TRBV7-9|TRBJ1-1
CASSIKGGARVNTEAFF
TGTGCCAGCAGCATTAAAGGGGGCGCCCGGGTGAACACTGAAGCTTTCTTT
>NA|TRBD1|14|TRBV2|TRBJ1-2
CASSWARDREGYTF
TGTGCCAGCAGTTGGGCCCGGGACAGGGAAGGCTACACCTTC
>NA|TRBD2|18|TRBV9|TRBJ2-1
CASSTLPGLAGAFGEQFF
TGTGCCAGCAGCACCCTTCCGGGACTAGCGGGGGCCTTTGGTGAGCAGTTCTTC